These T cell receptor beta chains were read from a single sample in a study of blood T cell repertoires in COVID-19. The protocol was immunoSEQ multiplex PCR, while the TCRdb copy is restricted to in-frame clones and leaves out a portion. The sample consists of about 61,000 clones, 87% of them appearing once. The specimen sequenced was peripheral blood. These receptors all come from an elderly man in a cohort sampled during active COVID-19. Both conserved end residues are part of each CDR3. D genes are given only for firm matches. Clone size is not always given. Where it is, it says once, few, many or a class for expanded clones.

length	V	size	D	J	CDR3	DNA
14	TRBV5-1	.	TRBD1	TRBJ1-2	CASSFTGGAGGYTF	TGCGCCAGCAGCTTTACAGGGGGCGCGGGGGGCTACACCTTC
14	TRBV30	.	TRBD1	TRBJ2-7	CAWRPRDRDYEQYF	TGTGCCTGGAGACCCCGGGACAGGGACTACGAGCAGTACTTC
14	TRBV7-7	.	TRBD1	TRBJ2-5	CASSQTGGSETQYF	TGTGCCAGCAGCCAAACAGGGGGCAGTGAGACCCAGTACTTC
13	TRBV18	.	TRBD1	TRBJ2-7	CASSRTGGNEQYF	TGTGCCAGCTCACGGACAGGGGGGAACGAGCAGTACTTC
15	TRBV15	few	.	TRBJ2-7	CATSRDRLAGNEQYF	TGTGCCACCAGCAGAGACCGTTTGGCAGGGAACGAGCAGTACTTC
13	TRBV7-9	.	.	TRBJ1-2	CASARQVGYGYTF	TGTGCCAGCGCCCGACAGGTGGGCTATGGCTACACCTTC
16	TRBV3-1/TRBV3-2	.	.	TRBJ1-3	CASSQDRTGSGNTIYF	TGTGCCAGCAGCCAAGATAGAACAGGCTCTGGAAACACCATATATTTT
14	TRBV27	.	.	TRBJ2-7	CASSFSTLPYEQYF	TGTGCCAGCAGTTTTAGCACCCTCCCCTACGAGCAGTACTTC
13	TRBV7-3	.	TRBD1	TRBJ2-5	CASSWTGPGTQYF	TGTGCCAGCAGCTGGACAGGTCCAGGGACCCAGTACTTC
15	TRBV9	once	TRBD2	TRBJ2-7	CASSVGLAGVNEQYF	TGTGCCAGCAGCGTAGGACTAGCGGGAGTGAACGAGCAGTACTTC
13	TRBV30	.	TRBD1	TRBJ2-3	CAWTDRVADTQYF	TGTGCCTGGACGGACAGGGTGGCAGATACGCAGTATTTT
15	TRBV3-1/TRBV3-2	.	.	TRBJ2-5	CASSHWAVTQETQYF	TGTGCCAGCAGCCACTGGGCCGTCACACAAGAGACCCAGTACTTC
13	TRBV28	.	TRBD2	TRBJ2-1	CASTPGGLNEQFF	TGTGCCAGCACCCCGGGAGGGTTGAATGAGCAGTTCTTC
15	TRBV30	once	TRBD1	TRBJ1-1	CAWSVGGRMNTEAFF	TGTGCCTGGAGTGTAGGGGGCAGAATGAACACTGAAGCTTTCTTT
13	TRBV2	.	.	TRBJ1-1	CASSGAGNTEAFF	TGTGCCAGCAGTGGCGCAGGGAACACTGAAGCTTTCTTT
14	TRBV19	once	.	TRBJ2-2	CASSIWQRTGELFF	TGTGCCAGTAGTATATGGCAGAGGACCGGGGAGCTGTTTTTT
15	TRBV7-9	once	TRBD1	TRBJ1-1	CASSLALSGTGEAFF	TGTGCCAGCAGCTTAGCCTTATCCGGGACAGGTGAAGCTTTCTTT
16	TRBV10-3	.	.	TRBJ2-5	CAISEDTRGAAGTQYF	TGTGCCATCAGTGAGGACACCCGGGGGGCAGCGGGGACCCAGTACTTC
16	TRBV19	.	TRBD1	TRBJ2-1	CASSRRWTGISDEQFF	TGTGCCAGTAGTCGCCGCTGGACAGGGATATCCGATGAGCAGTTCTTC